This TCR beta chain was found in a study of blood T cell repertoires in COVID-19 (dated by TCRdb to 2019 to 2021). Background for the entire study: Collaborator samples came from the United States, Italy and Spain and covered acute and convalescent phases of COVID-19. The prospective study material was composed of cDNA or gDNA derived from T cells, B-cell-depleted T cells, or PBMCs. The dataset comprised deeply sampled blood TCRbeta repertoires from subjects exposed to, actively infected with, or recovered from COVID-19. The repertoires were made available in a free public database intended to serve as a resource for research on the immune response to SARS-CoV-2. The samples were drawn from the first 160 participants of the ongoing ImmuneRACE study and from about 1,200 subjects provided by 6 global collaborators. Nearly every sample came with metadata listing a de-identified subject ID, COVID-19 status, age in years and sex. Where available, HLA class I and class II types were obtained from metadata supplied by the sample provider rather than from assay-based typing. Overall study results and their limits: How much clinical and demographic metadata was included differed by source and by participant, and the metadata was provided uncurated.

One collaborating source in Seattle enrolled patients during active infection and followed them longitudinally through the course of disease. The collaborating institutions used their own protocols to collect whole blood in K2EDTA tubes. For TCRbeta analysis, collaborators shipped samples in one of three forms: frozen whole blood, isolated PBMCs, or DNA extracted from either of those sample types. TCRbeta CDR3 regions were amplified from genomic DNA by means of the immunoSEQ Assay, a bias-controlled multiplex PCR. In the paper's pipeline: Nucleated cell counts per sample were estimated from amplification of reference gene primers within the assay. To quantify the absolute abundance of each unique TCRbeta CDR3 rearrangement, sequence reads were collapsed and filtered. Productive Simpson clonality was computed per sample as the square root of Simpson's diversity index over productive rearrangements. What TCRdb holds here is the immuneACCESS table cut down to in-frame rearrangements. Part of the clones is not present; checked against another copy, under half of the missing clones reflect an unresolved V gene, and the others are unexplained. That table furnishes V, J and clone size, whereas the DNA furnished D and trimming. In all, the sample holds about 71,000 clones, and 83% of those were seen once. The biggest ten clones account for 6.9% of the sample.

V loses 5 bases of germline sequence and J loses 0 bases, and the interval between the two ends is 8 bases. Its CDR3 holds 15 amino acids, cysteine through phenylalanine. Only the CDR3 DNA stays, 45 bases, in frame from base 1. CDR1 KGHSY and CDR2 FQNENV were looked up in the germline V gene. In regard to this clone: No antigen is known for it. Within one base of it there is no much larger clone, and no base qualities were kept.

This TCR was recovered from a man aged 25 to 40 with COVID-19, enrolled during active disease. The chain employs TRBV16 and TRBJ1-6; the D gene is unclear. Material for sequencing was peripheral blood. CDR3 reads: CASSDVGSYNSPLHF. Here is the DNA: TGTGCCAGCAGCGATGTCGGCTCCTATAATTCACCCCTCCACTTT.